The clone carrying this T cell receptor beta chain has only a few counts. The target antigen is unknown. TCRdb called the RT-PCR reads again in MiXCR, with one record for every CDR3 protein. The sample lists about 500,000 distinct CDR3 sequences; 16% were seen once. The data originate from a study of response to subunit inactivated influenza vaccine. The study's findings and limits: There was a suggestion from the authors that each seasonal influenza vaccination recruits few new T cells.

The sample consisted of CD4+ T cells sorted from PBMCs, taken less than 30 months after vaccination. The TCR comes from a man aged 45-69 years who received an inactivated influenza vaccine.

The CDR3 DNA sequence: TGCGCCAGCAGCGTTAGAGGGGCCGGGGAGCTGTTTTTT. Translation gives CASSVRGAGELFF. This chain joins TRBV5-1 and TRBJ2-2; perhaps D is TRBD1 or TRBD2 (5 bases each). This CDR3 comprises 13 residues. The V end was cut by 4 bases, the J end by 6 bases, with 10 bases between. Germline V lookup: CDR1 SGHRS, CDR2 YFSETQ.